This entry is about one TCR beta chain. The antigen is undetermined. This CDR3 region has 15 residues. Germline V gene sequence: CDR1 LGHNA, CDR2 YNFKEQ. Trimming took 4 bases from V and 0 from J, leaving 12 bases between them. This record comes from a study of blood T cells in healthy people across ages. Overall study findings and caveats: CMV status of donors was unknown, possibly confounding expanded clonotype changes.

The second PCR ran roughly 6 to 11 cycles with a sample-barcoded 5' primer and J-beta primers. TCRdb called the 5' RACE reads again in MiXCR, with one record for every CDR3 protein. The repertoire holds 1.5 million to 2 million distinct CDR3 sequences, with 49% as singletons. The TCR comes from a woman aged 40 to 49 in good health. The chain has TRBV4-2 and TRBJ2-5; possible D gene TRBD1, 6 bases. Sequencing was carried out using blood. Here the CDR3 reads CASSRQDSDQETQYF. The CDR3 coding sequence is TGTGCCAGCAGCCGCCAGGACAGTGACCAAGAGACCCAGTACTTC.